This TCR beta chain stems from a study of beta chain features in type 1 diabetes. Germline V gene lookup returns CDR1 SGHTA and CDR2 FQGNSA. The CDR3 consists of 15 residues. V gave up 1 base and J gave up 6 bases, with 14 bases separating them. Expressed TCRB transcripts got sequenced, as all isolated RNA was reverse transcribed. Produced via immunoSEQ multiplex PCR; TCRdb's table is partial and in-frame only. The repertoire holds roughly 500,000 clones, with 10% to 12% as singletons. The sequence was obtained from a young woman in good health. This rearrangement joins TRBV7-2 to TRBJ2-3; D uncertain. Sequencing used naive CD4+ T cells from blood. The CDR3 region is CASSLVSDIGDTQYF. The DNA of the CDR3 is TGTGCCAGCAGCTTAGTTTCAGACATCGGCGATACGCAGTATTTT.